Sequencing of this T cell receptor (beta chain) was carried out in a study of monozygotic twins with inflammatory bowel disease. Study outcomes and limitations: Compared with healthy co-twins, IBD patients showed reduced TCRbeta repertoire diversity by inverse Simpson. For IBD patients, clonotypes shared with others were fewer than for healthy twins, especially with disease activity.

As for this clonotype: The antigen remains undetermined.

Researchers used template switching to add UMIs featuring a 6-nucleotide sample barcode. From its re-call of the 5' RACE reads, TCRdb lists each CDR3 protein once, without DNA. The sample holds around 380,000 distinct CDR3 sequences. CDR1 and CDR2 (germline): SEHNR, FQNEAQ (reference sequence). The CDR3 consists of 13 residues. The receptor was derived from a human donor with ulcerative colitis or Crohn's disease, or a healthy co-twin of an affected twin (not recorded which). J is TRBJ1-1 and V is TRBV7-9; the D gene TCRdb calls, TRBD1, cannot be checked with no DNA. Sequences were obtained from blood. The CDR3 loop reads CASSLLGGFEAFF.